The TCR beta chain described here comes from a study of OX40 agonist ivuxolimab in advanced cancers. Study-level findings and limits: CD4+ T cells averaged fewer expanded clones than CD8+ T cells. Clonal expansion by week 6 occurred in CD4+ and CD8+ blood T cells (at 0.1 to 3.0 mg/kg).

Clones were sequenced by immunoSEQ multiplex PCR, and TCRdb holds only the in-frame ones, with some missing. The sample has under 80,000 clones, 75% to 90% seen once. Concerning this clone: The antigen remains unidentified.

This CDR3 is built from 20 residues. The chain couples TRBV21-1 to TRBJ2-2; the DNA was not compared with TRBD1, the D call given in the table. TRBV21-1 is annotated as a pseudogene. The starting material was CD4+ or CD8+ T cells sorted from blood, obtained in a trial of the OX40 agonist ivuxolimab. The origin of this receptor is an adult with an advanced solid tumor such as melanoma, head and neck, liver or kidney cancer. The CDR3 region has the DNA TGTGCCAGCAGCAAATGGCATTCGGGGGACAGGGGGTTGAAGACCGGGGAGCTGTTTTTT. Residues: CASSKWHSGDRGLKTGELFF.